The source of this T cell receptor (beta chain) is a study of blood T cell repertoires in COVID-19. Whole-study context: Spain, Italy and the United States supplied samples that represented acute and convalescent COVID-19.

The table came from immunoSEQ multiplex PCR; TCRdb's copy has only in-frame clones and leaves some out. The sample shows 200,000 to 250,000 clones, less than 90% of them seen only once. CDR3 length: 12 amino acids. V lost 4 bases to trimming and J lost 5 bases, with 6 bases between them. The V call is TRBV12-3 or TRBV12-4, the J call TRBJ2-1; no reliable D call. The source material was peripheral blood. The source is a woman in her 70s with active or convalescent COVID-19. The CDR3 DNA reads as TGTGCCAGCAGTTCCAACAACAATGAGCAGTTCTTC. This translates into CASSSNNNEQFF.